These T cell receptor beta chains were read from a single sample in a study of T cell responses to AZD1222 COVID-19 vaccine. Here immunoSEQ multiplex PCR was the method, and the copy in TCRdb shows in-frame clones only, minus some. This repertoire shows roughly 130,000 clones, 88% found once; its top ten account for about 7.9%. The sequencing here drew on peripheral blood, taken on day 0 of AZD1222 vaccination. The source of these receptors is an adult in good health. CDR3s include the opening cysteine and the closing phenylalanine or tryptophan. A D gene is named only where the DNA matches it firmly. A row's size may be missing; if present it is once, few, many or a size class.

D gene	J gene	clone size	V gene	CDR3 length	CDR3 protein	CDR3 DNA
-	TRBJ2-6	-	TRBV5-1	14	CASSFYTGANVLTF	TGCGCCAGCAGCTTCTACACTGGGGCCAACGTCCTGACTTTC
TRBD1	TRBJ1-2	-	TRBV23-1	17	CASSRRTGPSRNYGYTF	TGCGCCAGCAGTCGACGGACAGGCCCGTCCCGCAACTATGGCTACACCTTC
-	TRBJ1-4	-	TRBV6-5	15	CASSYEGGANEKLFF	TGTGCCAGCAGTTACGAAGGGGGAGCTAATGAAAAACTGTTTTTT
-	TRBJ1-2	-	TRBV10-3	14	CAISEGPGGYGYTF	TGTGCCATCAGTGAGGGGCCGGGGGGCTATGGCTACACCTTC
-	TRBJ1-4	-	TRBV7-9	16	CASSLAGARSNEKLFF	TGTGCCAGCAGCTTAGCGGGGGCAAGGTCGAATGAAAAACTGTTTTTT
-	TRBJ1-4	-	TRBV3-1/TRBV3-2	13	CASSLGQSEKLFF	TGTGCCAGCAGCCTAGGACAGTCTGAAAAACTGTTTTTT
-	TRBJ1-5	-	TRBV19	16	CASMGEWGNSNQPQHF	TGTGCCAGTATGGGAGAGTGGGGCAATAGCAATCAGCCCCAGCATTTT
-	TRBJ2-3	-	TRBV25-1	12	CASSEQYDTQYF	TGTGCCAGCAGTGAACAGTATGATACGCAGTATTTT
-	TRBJ2-4	once	TRBV7-8	17	CASSLGATEALKNIQYF	TGTGCCAGCAGCTTAGGAGCGACAGAGGCACTCAAAAACATTCAGTACTTC
-	TRBJ1-3	-	TRBV7-9	12	CASGPSGNTIYF	TGTGCCAGCGGCCCCTCTGGAAACACCATATATTTT
TRBD1	TRBJ1-1	-	TRBV29-1	14	CSVVGQGGNTEAFF	TGCAGCGTAGTCGGACAGGGCGGGAACACTGAAGCTTTCTTT
-	TRBJ1-3	-	TRBV7-9	12	CASGSDGNTIYF	TGTGCCAGCGGAAGCGACGGAAACACCATATATTTT
-	TRBJ2-2	-	TRBV3-1/TRBV3-2	15	CASSQGSGVAGELFF	TGTGCCAGCAGCCAAGGTTCGGGGGTAGCCGGGGAGCTGTTTTTT
-	TRBJ1-1	-	TRBV3-1/TRBV3-2	14	CASSDNFGNTEAFF	TGTGCCAGCAGCGACAATTTTGGGAACACTGAAGCTTTCTTT
TRBD2	TRBJ2-7	-	TRBV7-9	15	CASSLTTSGSYEQYF	TGTGCCAGCAGCTTAACGACTAGCGGGAGTTACGAGCAGTACTTC
TRBD1	TRBJ2-7	-	TRBV4-1	16	CASSQWGTGESYEQYF	TGCGCCAGCAGCCAATGGGGGACAGGGGAATCCTACGAGCAGTACTTC
-	TRBJ2-7	-	TRBV29-1	11	CSVAGTYEQYF	TGCAGCGTTGCGGGGACCTACGAGCAGTACTTC
-	TRBJ2-1	-	TRBV11-2	14	CASSLDAPYNEQFF	TGTGCCAGCAGCTTAGACGCCCCTTACAATGAGCAGTTCTTC
-	TRBJ1-2	-	TRBV19	13	CASSIAPDYGYTF	TGTGCCAGTAGTATAGCCCCAGACTATGGCTACACCTTC
-	TRBJ1-5	-	TRBV30	13	CAWSTGWKEPQHF	TGTGCCTGGAGTACAGGGTGGAAGGAACCCCAGCATTTT
TRBD1	TRBJ2-2	-	TRBV4-1	14	CASSLTGGSGELFF	TGCGCCAGCAGCCTAACAGGGGGGTCCGGGGAGCTGTTTTTT
-	TRBJ1-1	-	TRBV10-3	14	CAISTQGMNTEAFF	TGTGCCATCAGTACTCAGGGGATGAACACTGAAGCTTTCTTT
-	TRBJ1-1	-	TRBV2	12	CASSEAWGSAFF	TGTGCCAGCAGTGAAGCTTGGGGTAGTGCTTTCTTT
-	TRBJ1-2	-	TRBV7-9	15	CASSPTALADYGYTF	TGTGCCAGCAGCCCGACCGCTCTTGCTGACTATGGCTACACCTTC